Each of the 28 T cell receptor beta chains below was sequenced from the same sample in a study of T cell repertoires in cytomegalovirus infection (dated by TCRdb to between 2018 and 2020). The reads were generated on an Illumina HiSeq 1500. TCRdb redid the processing of the public reads, applying fastp at Q25 and MiXCR, and retained in-frame beta chains. Each CDR3 protein gets just one entry, which takes the most common genes and DNA from the rows behind it. The sample profile shows fewer than 250,000 distinct CDR3 sequences; 12% of them were found once. Roughly 1.7% of the sample rests with the top ten. Sequencing was performed on PBMCs. The receptors were gathered from a human donor in good health (CMV status not recorded). Some clones in this sample may be carry-over from other donors' samples.

Many counts were recorded for this clonotype. V and J are TRBV7-2 and TRBJ1-2, with 8 nucleotides matching TRBD1. Trimming removed 2 bases from V and 4 bases from J; junction bases left unmatched: 0. Per the germline V gene, CDR1 is SGHTA and CDR2 is FQGNSA. This CDR3 has 13 amino acids. The CDR3, as DNA: TGTGCCAGCAGCTTACAGGGGGCCTATGGCTACACCTTC. Protein product: CASSLQGAYGYTF. The variable domain in full, completed from reference TRBV7-2 and TRBJ1-2, reads GAGVSQSPSNKVTEKGKDVELRCDPISGHTALYWYRQSLGQGLEFLIYFQGNSAPDKSGLPSDRFSAERTGGSVSTLTIQRTQQEDSAVYLCASSLQGAYGYTFGSGTRLTVV.

In its sample, this clonotype was seen many times. The gene calls are TRBV7-6 and TRBJ2-1, with D hard to call. The V gene's germline CDR1 is SGHVS and CDR2 FNYEAQ. This CDR3 has 11 amino acids. V was clipped by 5 bases and J by 10 bases, with 9 bases between them. The CDR3 DNA follows: TGTGCCAGCAGCCAGAGTAGGGAGCAGTTCTTC. Encoded protein: CASSQSREQFF.

The table lists this clonotype with many counts. The rearrangement uses TRBV12-3 or TRBV12-4 and TRBJ2-7; possible D gene TRBD1, 6 bases. CDR3 length: 14 residues. V gave up 7 bases and J gave up 3 bases, with 16 bases separating them. Here the CDR3 reads CASTWTVADYEQYF. The CDR3 DNA sequence: TGTGCCAGCACCTGGACAGTCGCAGACTACGAGCAGTACTTC.

This clonotype was recorded many times. The chain combines TRBV12-3 or TRBV12-4 with TRBJ2-7, with 13 bases lining up with TRBD2. The trim removed 6 bases at V and 4 bases at J, leaving 3 bases unmatched. The CDR3 has 14 amino acids. The DNA of the CDR3 is TGTGCCAGCAGCCGGACTAGCGGGAGTTACGAGCAGTACTTC. Translation gives CASSRTSGSYEQYF.

This clonotype occurred once. The junction departs from germline at one end; a sequencing error may be responsible. The chain carries TRBV20-1 and TRBJ1-1, with 8 bases matching TRBD1. The CDR3 has 14 amino acids. Germline V CDR1 and CDR2: DFQATT, SNEGSKA (reference sequence). CDR3 nucleotides: TGCAGTGCTCCCCACAGGGGGGGGGACACTGAAGTTTTCTTT. This codes for CSAPHRGGDTEVFF.

This clonotype was recorded at least ten times. The genes are TRBV19 and TRBJ1-2, with D possibly being TRBD1 (5 bases). V was cut by 4 bases and J by 2 bases, with 11 bases left in between. Germline lookup yields CDR1 LNHDA and CDR2 SQIVND (reference sequence). CDR3 length: 14 residues. CDR3 amino acids: CASSTDITNYGYTF. The CDR3 coding sequence is TGTGCCAGTAGTACGGACATCACCAACTATGGCTACACCTTC.

This clonotype was counted many times. The chain carries TRBV6-1 and TRBJ1-1; D is perhaps TRBD1 (6 bases). V was trimmed by 6 bases and J by 2 bases, leaving 13 bases between them. The germline V gene has CDR1 MNHNS and CDR2 SASEGT. This CDR3 spans 14 amino acids. CDR3 nucleotides: TGTGCCAGCAGGCGCCTGACAGGTAACACTGAAGCTTTCTTT. Protein product: CASRRLTGNTEAFF.

This clonotype has ten or more counts. The CDR3 is CASTDPNTEAFF. The CDR3 bases are TGTGCCAGTACAGACCCGAACACTGAAGCTTTCTTT. V usage is TRBV6-2 or TRBV6-3 and J usage is TRBJ1-1; D gene unclear. CDR3 size: 12 residues. V was pared by 9 bases and J by 1 base, with 9 bases between. The germline V gene encodes CDR1 MNHEY and CDR2 SVGEGT.

This clonotype was seen repeatedly, ten times or more. The genes are TRBV5-4 and TRBJ2-7, with D maybe TRBD2 (6 bases). Germline CDR1 reads SGHNT; CDR2 reads YYREEE (reference sequence). There are 15 residues in the CDR3. V lost 0 bases and J lost 7, with 17 bases in between. The chain's CDR3 is CASSLEGRTAGEQYF. The CDR3 DNA reads as TGTGCCAGCAGCTTGGAAGGTCGGACGGCGGGGGAGCAGTACTTC. The full variable domain, with the rest looked up from reference TRBV5-4 and TRBJ2-7, is ETGVTQSPTHLIKTRGQQVTLRCSSQSGHNTVSWYQQALGQGPQFIFQYYREEENGRGNFPPRFSGLQFPNYSSELNVNALELDDSALYLCASSLEGRTAGEQYFGPGTRLTVT.

This clonotype was picked up many times. The V and J genes are TRBV6-5 and TRBJ1-1, with D possibly being TRBD1 (5 bases). V lost 7 bases, J lost 2 bases, and 17 bases lay in between. The CDR3 sequence is 15 residues long. CDR1 and CDR2 (germline): MNHEY, SVGAGI. CDR3 nucleotide sequence: TGTGCCAGCAACGTGCAGGGAGGTATTAACACTGAAGCTTTCTTT. Translated: CASNVQGGINTEAFF.

This clonotype was counted ten times or more. The CDR3 reads CASSLVATGLLNTEAFF. The DNA of the CDR3 is TGTGCCAGCAGCTTAGTCGCCACGGGCCTTCTGAACACTGAAGCTTTCTTT. The chain is built from TRBV7-2 and TRBJ1-1; D uncertain. The ends were cut back, 1 base at V and 0 bases at J, with 15 bases in the middle. Germline loops: CDR1 SGHTA, CDR2 FQGNSA. The CDR3 extends over 17 amino acids.

This clonotype was recorded many times. In DNA form, the CDR3 reads TGTGCCAGTAGTCTCCGGGATGGAGCTACCTACGAGCAGTACTTC. Amino acid sequence: CASSLRDGATYEQYF. V and J are TRBV19 and TRBJ2-7; weak D call: TRBD2 (5 bases). The CDR3 contains 15 residues. V dropped 5 bases and J dropped 2 bases, with 16 bases sitting between them. Germline V CDR1 and CDR2: LNHDA, SQIVND (reference sequence).

The chain has TRBV14 and TRBJ2-7, with unresolved D. Germline CDR1 SGHDN, CDR2 FVKESK. The CDR3 runs 14 residues. V lost 1 base and J 3 bases, leaving 10 bases between the germline ends. This CDR3 is CASSQVRTYYEQYF. In DNA form, the CDR3 reads TGTGCCAGCAGCCAAGTACGCACCTACTACGAGCAGTACTTC.

The sample holds many counts of this clonotype. This sequence joins TRBV29-1 and TRBJ2-7; D gene unclear. The germline CDR1 and CDR2 sequences are SQVTM and ANQGSEA. The CDR3 runs 12 residues. The V and J ends lost 4 bases and 5 bases respectively, with 12 bases between them. The CDR3 loop is CSVGAPTHEQYF. The CDR3 nucleotides read TGCAGCGTTGGGGCGCCTACCCACGAGCAGTACTTC.

This clonotype has only a few counts. The chain links TRBV14 to TRBJ2-3; D not resolved. This CDR3 contains 16 residues. The V end was cut by 1 base, the J end by 0 bases, with 11 bases between. CDR1 and CDR2 from the germline V gene are SGHDN and FVKESK. The CDR3 reads CASSQVLPGSTDTQYF. CDR3 bases: TGTGCCAGCAGCCAAGTTTTGCCGGGCAGCACAGATACGCAGTATTTT.

This clonotype was found many times. The chain carries TRBV11-3 and TRBJ2-1; D remains ambiguous. The germline CDR1 and CDR2 sequences are SGHNT and YENEEA. V gave up 5 bases and J gave up 1 base, with 12 bases separating them. The CDR3 extends over 15 amino acids. CDR3 nucleotides: TGTGCCAGCAGCCGCCCAAAGGGTTCCTACAATGAGCAGTTCTTC. Its protein product is CASSRPKGSYNEQFF.

The chain carries TRBV2 and TRBJ2-1; TRBD2 is a possible D gene (5 bases). V lost 5 bases and J 6 bases, leaving 17 bases between the germline ends. Looked up from germline, CDR1 is SNHLY and CDR2 is FYNNEI. The CDR3 spans 15 residues. CDR3 sequence (DNA): TGTGCCAGCAGTCGGCTAGCCTCGGGGAGCAATGAGCAGTTCTTC. This encodes CASSRLASGSNEQFF.

This clonotype was recorded a few times. The chain combines TRBV7-4 with TRBJ1-6, with D maybe TRBD1 (6 bases). CDR1 is SGHVT, CDR2 SQSDAQ, per germline. The CDR3 runs 15 residues. Between the trimmed V and J ends, which lost 4 bases and 5 bases, there was a span of 12 bases. CDR3 coding DNA: TGTGCCAGCAGCTCACAGGGATACGATAATTCACCCCTCCACTTT. It specifies CASSSQGYDNSPLHF.

This chain connects TRBV9 to TRBJ1-2; D is undetermined. The CDR3 loop spans 12 amino acids. The germline V gene has CDR1 SGDLS and CDR2 YYNGEE. V was cut by 1 base and J by 8 bases, with 9 bases left in between. This CDR3 is CASSVTRSGYTF. Written as DNA, the CDR3 is TGTGCCAGCAGCGTAACGAGGTCGGGCTACACCTTC.

V gene TRBV20-1 combines with J gene TRBJ1-2; 9 positions agree with TRBD1. V dropped 6 bases and J dropped 8; count of bases not matched to a gene: 10. CDR1 is DFQATT and CDR2 is SNEGSKA in the germline V gene (reference sequence). The CDR3 consists of 13 residues. Here the CDR3 DNA reads TGCAGTGCCAATTTACAGGGGGCCTGGGGCTACACCTTC. Protein product: CSANLQGAWGYTF.

This chain uses TRBV19 with TRBJ2-7; D may be TRBD1 or TRBD2 (5 bases each). V shed 2 bases and J shed 1 base, with 15 bases lying between them. The CDR3 contains 16 residues. Germline values: CDR1 LNHDA, CDR2 SQIVND (reference sequence). The CDR3 DNA is TGTGCCAGTAGTATAATGGGACCGTCTAGTTCCTACGAGCAGTACTTC. This translates into CASSIMGPSSSYEQYF.

The chain couples TRBV19 to TRBJ1-1; D gene unclear. Germline V CDR1 and CDR2: LNHDA, SQIVND (reference sequence). This CDR3 contains 14 residues. Trimming removed 3 bases from V and 6 bases from J, with 14 bases in between. CDR3 nucleotides: TGTGCCAGTAGTATGGGAGGCCGCGGGGCTGAAGCTTTCTTT. Amino acid sequence: CASSMGGRGAEAFF.

CDR3 DNA: TGTGCCAGCAGCTGGCTTGGGGCCGGGGAGCTGTTTTTT. Its protein product is CASSWLGAGELFF. V is TRBV11-3 and J is TRBJ2-2; D is uncertain. CDR1 and CDR2 (germline): SGHNT, YENEEA. This CDR3 contains 13 residues. Trimming shortened V by 4 bases and J by 6 bases, and 9 bases separated the two germline ends.

This chain uses TRBV7-3 with TRBJ2-1; D may be TRBD2 (6 bases). Trimming stripped 5 bases from V and 1 base from J, with 15 bases between. There are 16 residues in the CDR3. The germline V gene encodes CDR1 SGHTA and CDR2 FQGTGA. In nucleotides, the CDR3 is TGTGCCAGCAGCCGAGAGGGCGGGGTTTCCTACAATGAGCAGTTCTTC. Translation: CASSREGGVSYNEQFF.

This clonotype is labeled medium-sized. The chain couples TRBV7-2 to TRBJ2-7; 7 nucleotides agree with TRBD1. Losses at the gene ends were 5 bases for V and 1 base for J; bases not matched to a gene: 5. Per the germline V gene, CDR1 is SGHTA and CDR2 is FQGNSA. The CDR3 contains 14 residues. This chain's CDR3 is CASSPQTGSYEQYF. The CDR3 DNA is TGTGCCAGCAGCCCACAGACAGGGTCCTACGAGCAGTACTTC.

Only one count was recorded for this clonotype. This may be a read error, as it is one base from a much larger clone. This chain connects TRBV18 to TRBJ2-7; 7 nucleotides agree with TRBD2. V lost 10 bases, J lost 2 bases, and 8 bases stayed unmatched. Looked up from germline, CDR1 is KGHSH and CDR2 is LQKENI. The CDR3 is 13 residues long. The CDR3 reads CATSREAAYEQYF. DNA of the CDR3: TGTGCCACCTCCCGGGAGGCCGCCTACGAGCAGTACTTC.

Ten or more counts support this clonotype. V gene TRBV7-2 combines with J gene TRBJ2-3; 8 bases match TRBD2. The junction had 10 bases not matched to a gene; V was cut back by 4 bases and J by 1 base. CDR1 is SGHTA and CDR2 is FQGNSA in the germline V gene. This CDR3 contains 17 residues. CDR3 bases: TGTGCCAGCAGCTCCATCCCGACCGGGGGGGGCACAGATACGCAGTATTTT. Translating gives CASSSIPTGGGTDTQYF. The full variable domain, completed using reference TRBV7-2 and TRBJ2-3, is GAGVSQSPSNKVTEKGKDVELRCDPISGHTALYWYRQSLGQGLEFLIYFQGNSAPDKSGLPSDRFSAERTGGSVSTLTIQRTQQEDSAVYLCASSSIPTGGGTDTQYFGPGTRLTVL.

This clonotype has a single count. This chain joins TRBV5-5 and TRBJ1-5; D might be TRBD1 (5 bases). V shed 0 bases and J shed 7 bases, with 11 bases lying between them. The CDR3 consists of 14 residues. Germline CDR1 is SGHKS and CDR2 is YYEKEE (reference sequence). CDR3 bases: TGTGCCAGCAGCTTGGATGGGGCAGGGCAGCCCCAGCATTTT. This sequence encodes CASSLDGAGQPQHF.